This T cell receptor (beta chain) was profiled in a study of radiation and T cells in renal cell carcinoma. Specified time point: baseline pretreatment blood. Noted treatment: 15 Gy SBRT to primary tumor, nephrectomy 4 weeks later. Clear cell pathology was present in this patient's renal cell carcinoma. The assay was immunoSEQ multiplex PCR, and TCRdb's table has in-frame clones only and misses some. The repertoire holds 95,000 to 150,000 clones, with approximately 82% as singletons. Study-wide results and limits: Without pretreatment biopsies, baseline tumor clonotype presence was undetermined.

The CDR3 runs 14 residues. V lost 4 bases to trimming and J lost 5 bases, with 15 bases between them. Germline V gene lookup returns CDR1 SGDLS and CDR2 YYNGEE. On this clone: Antigen unknown.

The J gene is TRBJ1-2, the V gene TRBV9; D uncertain. This clonotype was sampled from a woman aged 55-69 years with renal cell carcinoma. The source was blood, collected from a patient whose treatment included radiotherapy and nephrectomy. DNA for the CDR3: TGTGCCAGCAGCCCCGGTGCGGGGTTGTATGGCTACACCTTC. Translation gives CASSPGAGLYGYTF.